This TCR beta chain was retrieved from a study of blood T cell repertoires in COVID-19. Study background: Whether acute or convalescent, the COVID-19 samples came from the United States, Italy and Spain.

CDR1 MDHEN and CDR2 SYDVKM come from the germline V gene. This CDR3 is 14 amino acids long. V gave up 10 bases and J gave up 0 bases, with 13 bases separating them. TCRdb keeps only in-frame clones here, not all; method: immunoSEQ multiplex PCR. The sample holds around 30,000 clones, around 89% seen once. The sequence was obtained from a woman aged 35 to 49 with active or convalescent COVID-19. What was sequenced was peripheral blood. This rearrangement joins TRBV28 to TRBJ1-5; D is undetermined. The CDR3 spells CANSRGSSNQPQHF. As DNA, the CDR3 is TGTGCCAACTCGAGAGGGTCTAGCAATCAGCCCCAGCATTTT.